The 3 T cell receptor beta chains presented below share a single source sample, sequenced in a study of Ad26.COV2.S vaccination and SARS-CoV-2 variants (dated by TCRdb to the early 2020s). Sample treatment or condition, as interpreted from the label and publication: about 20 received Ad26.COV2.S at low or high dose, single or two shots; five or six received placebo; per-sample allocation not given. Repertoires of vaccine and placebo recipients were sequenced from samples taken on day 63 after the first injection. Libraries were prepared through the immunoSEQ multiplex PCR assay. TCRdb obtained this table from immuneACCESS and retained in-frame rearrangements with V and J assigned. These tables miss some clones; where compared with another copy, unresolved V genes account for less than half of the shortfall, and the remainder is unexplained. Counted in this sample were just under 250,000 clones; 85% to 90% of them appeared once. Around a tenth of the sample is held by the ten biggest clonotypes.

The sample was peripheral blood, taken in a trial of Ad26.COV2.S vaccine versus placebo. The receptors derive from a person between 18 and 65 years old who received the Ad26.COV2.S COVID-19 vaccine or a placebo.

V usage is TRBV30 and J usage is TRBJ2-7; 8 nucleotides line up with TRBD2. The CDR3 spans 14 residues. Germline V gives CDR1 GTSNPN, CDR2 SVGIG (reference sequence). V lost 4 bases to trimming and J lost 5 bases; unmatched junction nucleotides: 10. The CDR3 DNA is TGTGCCTGGACCCAGGCGGGGGGAACAGACGAGCAGTACTTC. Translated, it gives CAWTQAGGTDEQYF.

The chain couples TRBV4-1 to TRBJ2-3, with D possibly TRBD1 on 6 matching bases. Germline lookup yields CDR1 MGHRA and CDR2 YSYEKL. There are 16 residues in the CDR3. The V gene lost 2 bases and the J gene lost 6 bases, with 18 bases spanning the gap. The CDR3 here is CASSQNLLIGGDTQYF. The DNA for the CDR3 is TGCGCCAGCAGCCAAAATCTTCTCATTGGGGGCGATACGCAGTATTTT.

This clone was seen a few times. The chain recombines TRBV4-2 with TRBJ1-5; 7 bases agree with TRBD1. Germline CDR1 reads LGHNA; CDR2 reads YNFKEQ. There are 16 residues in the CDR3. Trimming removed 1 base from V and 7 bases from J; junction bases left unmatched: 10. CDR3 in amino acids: CASSQGDSGVGQPQHF. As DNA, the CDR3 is TGTGCCAGCAGCCAAGGGGACAGTGGGGTCGGGCAGCCCCAGCATTTT.